A single sample is the source of the 14 T cell receptor beta chains below, sequenced in a study of T cell repertoires in cytomegalovirus infection. Each CDR3 protein gets one entry after TCRdb re-called the reads with MiXCR. The sample carries roughly 730,000 distinct CDR3 sequences, roughly a third recorded once. The antigens these receptors bind are not known. This sample comprised cultured PBMCs, obtained from culture after CMV antigen stimulation. The receptors derive from a human donor in good health (CMV status not recorded). Some clones in this sample may be carry-over from other donors' samples.

This clonotype was seen only a few times. The J gene is TRBJ1-1, the V gene TRBV20-1, with unresolved D. Germline V gene lookup returns CDR1 DFQATT and CDR2 SNEGSKA (reference sequence). V lost 1 base, J lost 0 bases, and 12 bases lay in between. The CDR3 covers 15 residues. Written as DNA, the CDR3 is TGCAGTGCTAGAGTCGTACTTGAATTGAACACTGAAGCTTTCTTT. It codes for CSARVVLELNTEAFF.

This clonotype came up many times. The CDR3 region is CASSLPSTQYF. The CDR3 region has the DNA TGTGCCAGCAGCTTGCCTAGCACCCAGTACTTC. V is TRBV7-8 and J is TRBJ2-5, with a weak D call TRBD2 (5 bases). The germline V gene encodes CDR1 SGHVS and CDR2 FQNEAQ. Trimming took 3 bases from V and 8 from J, leaving 7 bases between them. This CDR3 spans 11 amino acids.

This chain links TRBV20-1 with TRBJ2-7; D tentatively fits TRBD1 or TRBD2 (6 bases each). Per the germline V gene, CDR1 is DFQATT and CDR2 is SNEGSKA (reference sequence). Trimming removed 3 bases from V and 2 bases from J, with 11 bases in between. There are 13 residues in the CDR3. For the CDR3, the DNA is TGCAGTGCTAGTCCGGGGGCTCCCTACGAGCAGTACTTC. Translating gives CSASPGAPYEQYF.

The J gene is TRBJ2-1, the V gene TRBV5-1; 13 bases agree with TRBD2. Trimming cost V 1 base and J 2 bases; bases outside gene matches: 3. Germline V gene data show CDR1 as SGHRS and CDR2 as YFSETQ. The CDR3 has 17 amino acids. The CDR3 bases are TGCGCCAGCAGCTTGACTAGCGGGGGGGCCACCTACAATGAGCAGTTCTTC. It specifies CASSLTSGGATYNEQFF.

The CDR3 here is CASTPRRESYEQYF. The CDR3 nucleotides are TGCGCCAGCACTCCCCGGCGGGAGTCCTACGAGCAGTACTTC. The chain links TRBV23-1 to TRBJ2-7; 7 nucleotides align to TRBD2. TRBV23-1 is an open reading frame whose function is uncertain. The V gene end was trimmed by 7 bases and the J gene end by 1 base; junction bases not matched to a gene: 7. This CDR3 contains 14 residues.

The V and J genes are TRBV11-2 and TRBJ2-5, with TRBD2 as a possible D gene (6 bases). Germline-derived CDR1 and CDR2 are SGHAT and FQNNGV. With 10 bases removed from V and 7 bases from J, the gap between germline ends came to 16 bases. This CDR3 has 12 amino acids. As DNA, the CDR3 is TGTGCCACTGGGCGGGACTCCGGGACCCAGTACTTC. Translated, it gives CATGRDSGTQYF. Full variable domain (remainder filled in from reference TRBV11-2 and TRBJ2-5): EAGVAQSPRYKIIEKRQSVAFWCNPISGHATLYWYQQILGQGPKLLIQFQNNGVVDDSQLPKDRFSAERLKGVDSTLKIQPAKLEDSAVYLCATGRDSGTQYFGPGTRLLVL.

This clonotype was seen only once. One end of the junction varies from germline; a read error may be responsible. The gene calls are TRBV20-1 and TRBJ2-7; TRBD2 matches at 8 bases. This CDR3 is 15 amino acids long. From germline, CDR1 is DFQATT and CDR2 SNEGSKA (reference sequence). The CDR3 coding sequence is TGCAGTGCTGAGCGGGGAGCGGGGGCTTCCTTCGAGCAGTACTTC. Residues: CSAERGAGASFEQYF.

This chain connects TRBV7-2 to TRBJ2-3; 8 nucleotides agree with TRBD2. V was clipped by 4 bases and J by 5 bases; unmatched bases: 11. Germline CDR1 reads SGHTA; CDR2 reads FQGNSA. The CDR3 contains 16 residues. The DNA for the CDR3 is TGTGCCAGCAGCTCCCGAGTTAGCGGGGTGGGAGATACGCAGTATTTT. This sequence encodes CASSSRVSGVGDTQYF. Combining the CDR3 with reference TRBV7-2 and TRBJ2-3 gives the whole variable domain GAGVSQSPSNKVTEKGKDVELRCDPISGHTALYWYRQSLGQGLEFLIYFQGNSAPDKSGLPSDRFSAERTGGSVSTLTIQRTQQEDSAVYLCASSSRVSGVGDTQYFGPGTRLTVL.

This clonotype was detected only a few times. CDR3 in amino acids: CAISEPSNNEQFF. Here the CDR3 DNA reads TGTGCCATCAGTGAGCCTTCAAACAATGAGCAGTTCTTC. V is TRBV10-3 and J is TRBJ2-1; D not certain. The CDR3 extends over 13 amino acids. V lost 2 bases, J lost 5 bases, and 7 bases lay in between. Germline V CDR1 and CDR2: ENHRY, SYGVKD.

This clonotype was seen a handful of times. The rearrangement uses TRBV12-3 or TRBV12-4 and TRBJ1-5; D uncertain. CDR3 length: 16 residues. Trimming removed 6 bases at V and 2 bases at J, with 17 bases between. The CDR3 region has the DNA TGTGCCAGCAGCCGCTCTGGAGGGTGGGGCAATCAGCCCCAGCATTTT. Its protein is CASSRSGGWGNQPQHF.

This clonotype appeared many times. This chain joins TRBV7-8 and TRBJ1-1; unclear D gene. Germline CDR1 reads SGHVS; CDR2 reads FQNEAQ. The ends were cut back, 1 base at V and 5 bases at J, with 11 bases in the middle. CDR3 length: 14 amino acids. The CDR3 region has the DNA TGTGCCAGCAGCTTAGTGTGGGGAAATACTGAAGCTTTCTTT. Its protein is CASSLVWGNTEAFF.

There are a few counts of this clonotype. The gene calls are TRBV4-3 and TRBJ2-4; weak D call: TRBD2 (6 bases). CDR3 length: 14 residues. Germline loops: CDR1 LGHNA, CDR2 YSLEER. Trimming removed 1 base at V and 4 bases at J, with 8 bases between. The CDR3 here is CASSQAGDKNIQYF. Written as DNA, the CDR3 is TGCGCCAGCAGCCAAGCGGGGGATAAAAACATTCAGTACTTC.

This clonotype was seen at least ten times. This sequence joins TRBV7-2 and TRBJ1-3; 8 nucleotides align to TRBD1. There are 17 residues in the CDR3. Germline CDR1 is SGHTA and CDR2 is FQGNSA. V lost 5 bases, J lost 2 bases, and 11 bases stayed unmatched. CDR3 residues: CASSPRQGRSTGNTIYF. The CDR3, as DNA: TGTGCCAGCAGCCCCAGACAGGGGCGGTCGACTGGAAACACCATATATTTT.

This clonotype occurred a few times. This sequence joins TRBV6-2 or TRBV6-3 and TRBJ1-5, with 7 nucleotides matching TRBD1. The germline CDR1 and CDR2 sequences are MNHEY and SVGEGT. Trimming cost V 0 bases and J 11 bases; bases outside gene matches: 19. This CDR3 is 18 amino acids long. CDR3 nucleotide sequence: TGTGCCAGCAGTTACTCGAGGTCTCAAGGGGGCTGGTCGGCGGCCCAGCATTTT. Translated: CASSYSRSQGGWSAAQHF.